This TCR beta chain was sequenced in a study of PD-1 blockade in classical Hodgkin lymphoma. The study, taken as a whole, reports: Relapsed/refractory patients reportedly had lower baseline diversity than newly diagnosed patients. Exclusion applied to patients who initiated nivolumab less than 1 year following ASCT.

In every patient, relapse followed autologous stem cell transplantation, while exposure to brentuximab vedotin differed. Regarding this clone: Antigen specificity is unknown.

Sequenced by immunoSEQ multiplex PCR; TCRdb stores in-frame clones only, minus some. The repertoire holds about 30,000 clones, with approximately 70% as singletons. The material sequenced was peripheral blood mononuclear cells (PBMCs), taken before the second cycle of nivolumab. This TCR came from a human donor with classical Hodgkin lymphoma.

The CDR3 nucleotides read TGTGCCAGCAGTTCATACGCGACTAGCGGGGTCTACAATGAGCAGTTCTTC. Translating it yields CASSSYATSGVYNEQFF. The rearrangement uses TRBV27 and TRBJ2-1; 11 positions match TRBD2. The V gene end was trimmed by 4 bases and the J gene end by 3 bases; junction bases not matched to a gene: 8. This CDR3 has 17 residues. Germline CDR1 is MNHEY and CDR2 is SMNVEV (reference sequence).